These 3 T cell receptor beta chains were all obtained from the same sample, sequenced in a study of OX40 agonist ivuxolimab in advanced cancers. The data were produced by immunoSEQ multiplex PCR, yet TCRdb's version contains in-frame clones alone and is incomplete. In the table there are under 50,000 clones, around nine tenths of which are singletons. Source: CD4+ or CD8+ T cells sorted from blood, taken in a trial of the OX40 agonist ivuxolimab. The receptors derive from an adult with an advanced solid tumor such as melanoma, head and neck, liver or kidney cancer.

CDR3: CASSFGDGYEQYF. CDR3 DNA: TGTGCCAGCAGCTTCGGGGACGGGTACGAGCAGTACTTC. V and J are TRBV11-2 and TRBJ2-7; D possibly uses TRBD1 or TRBD2 (5 bases each). This CDR3 region has 13 residues. CDR1 and CDR2 from the germline V gene are SGHAT and FQNNGV. The V and J ends lost 3 bases and 4 bases respectively, with 10 bases between them.

The sample holds one count of this clone. The chain links TRBV27 to TRBJ2-5; D possibly corresponds to TRBD2 (6 bases). The CDR3 runs to 13 residues. The germline V gene encodes CDR1 MNHEY and CDR2 SMNVEV (reference sequence). Trimming shortened V by 1 base and J by 5 bases, and 8 bases separated the two germline ends. The CDR3 coding sequence is TGTGCCAGCAGTTTATGGAGCGGGGAGACCCAGTACTTC. Its translation is CASSLWSGETQYF.

V and J are TRBV14 and TRBJ2-1, with D perhaps matching TRBD2 (5 bases). Germline CDR1 SGHDN, CDR2 FVKESK. This CDR3 is built from 18 residues. V lost 1 base, J lost 10 bases, and 26 bases lay in between. The CDR3 DNA is TGTGCCAGCAGCCAAGGGTCTGTCGTGGCTAGCTACCTGAGGGAGCAGTTCTTC. Translated: CASSQGSVVASYLREQFF.